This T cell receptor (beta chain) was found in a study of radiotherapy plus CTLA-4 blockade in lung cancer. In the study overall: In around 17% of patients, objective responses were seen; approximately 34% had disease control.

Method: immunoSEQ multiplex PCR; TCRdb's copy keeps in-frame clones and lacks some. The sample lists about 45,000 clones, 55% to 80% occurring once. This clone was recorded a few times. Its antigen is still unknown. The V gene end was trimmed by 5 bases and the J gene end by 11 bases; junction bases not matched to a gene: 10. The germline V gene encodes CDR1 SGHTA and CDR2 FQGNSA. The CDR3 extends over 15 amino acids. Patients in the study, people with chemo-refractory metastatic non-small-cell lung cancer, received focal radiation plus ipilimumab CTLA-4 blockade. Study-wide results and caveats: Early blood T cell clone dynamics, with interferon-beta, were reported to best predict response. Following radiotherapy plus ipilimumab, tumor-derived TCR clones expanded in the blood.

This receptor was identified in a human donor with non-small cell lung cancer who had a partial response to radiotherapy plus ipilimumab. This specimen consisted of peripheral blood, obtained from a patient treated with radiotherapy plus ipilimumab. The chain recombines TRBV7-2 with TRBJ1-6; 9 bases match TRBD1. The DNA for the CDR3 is TGTGCCAGCAGCCCAGGGGGGACAGGGCCACCACCCCTCCACTTT. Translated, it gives CASSPGGTGPPPLHF.